This T cell receptor beta chain is drawn from a study of identical twins. The germline V gene encodes CDR1 MNHEY and CDR2 SVGEGT. Trimming removed 10 bases from V and 3 bases from J, with 10 bases in between. The CDR3 has 11 amino acids. This clonotype turned up a few times. TCRdb used MiXCR to reprocess the 5' RACE reads, holding one entry per CDR3 protein. Of 420,000 or so distinct CDR3 sequences listed, around 18% were seen once; the top ten hold 12%. Sequenced material: naive T cells sorted from blood. The sequence derives from a man over 45 in good health. This sequence joins TRBV6-2 or TRBV6-3 and TRBJ2-7; D is possibly TRBD1 (5 bases). CDR3 sequence reads: CAIGRGYEQYF. The CDR3 bases are TGTGCCATCGGTAGGGGCTACGAGCAGTACTTC.